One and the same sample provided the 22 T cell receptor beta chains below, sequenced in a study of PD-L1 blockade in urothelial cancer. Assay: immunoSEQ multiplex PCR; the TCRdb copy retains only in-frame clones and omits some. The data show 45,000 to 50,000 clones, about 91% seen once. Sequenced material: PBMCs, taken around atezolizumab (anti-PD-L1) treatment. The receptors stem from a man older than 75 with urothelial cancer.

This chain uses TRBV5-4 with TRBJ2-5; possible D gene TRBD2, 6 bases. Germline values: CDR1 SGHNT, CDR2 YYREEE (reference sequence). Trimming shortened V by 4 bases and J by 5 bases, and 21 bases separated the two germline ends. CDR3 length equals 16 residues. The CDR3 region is CASSPGTGVIKETQYF. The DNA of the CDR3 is TGTGCCAGCAGCCCGGGGACGGGAGTAATAAAGGAGACCCAGTACTTC.

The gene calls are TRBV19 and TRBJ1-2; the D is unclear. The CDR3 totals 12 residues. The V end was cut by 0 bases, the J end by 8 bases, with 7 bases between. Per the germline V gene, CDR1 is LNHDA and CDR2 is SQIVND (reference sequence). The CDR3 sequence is CASSIDNLGYTF. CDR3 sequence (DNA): TGTGCCAGTAGTATAGATAATCTCGGCTACACCTTC.

CDR3 region: CASSQAGTGNYGYTF. In DNA, the CDR3 is TGCGCCAGCAGCCAAGCCGGGACAGGGAACTATGGCTACACCTTC. This chain links TRBV4-3 with TRBJ1-2, with 9 bases matching TRBD1. The CDR3 length is 15 residues. Losses at the gene ends were 1 base for V and 2 bases for J; bases not matched to a gene: 2. Germline CDR1 reads LGHNA; CDR2 reads YSLEER.

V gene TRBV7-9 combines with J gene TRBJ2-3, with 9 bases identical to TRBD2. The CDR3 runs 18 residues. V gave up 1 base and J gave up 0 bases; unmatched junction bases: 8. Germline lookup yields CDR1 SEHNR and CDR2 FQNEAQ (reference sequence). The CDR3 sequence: CASSLGASGKPSTDTQYF. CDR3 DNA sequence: TGTGCCAGCAGCTTAGGGGCTAGCGGGAAACCTAGCACAGATACGCAGTATTTT.

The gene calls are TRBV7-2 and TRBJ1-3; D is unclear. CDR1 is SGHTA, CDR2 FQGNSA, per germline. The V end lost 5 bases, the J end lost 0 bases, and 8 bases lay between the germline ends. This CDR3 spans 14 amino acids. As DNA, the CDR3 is TGTGCCAGCAGCCCAGGAATCTCTGGAAACACCATATATTTT. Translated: CASSPGISGNTIYF.

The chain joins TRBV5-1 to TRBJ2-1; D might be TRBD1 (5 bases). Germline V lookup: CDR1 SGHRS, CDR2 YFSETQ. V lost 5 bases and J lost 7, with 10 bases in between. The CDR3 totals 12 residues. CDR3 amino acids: CASSYHRNEQFF. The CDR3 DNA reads TGCGCCAGCAGTTACCACAGGAATGAGCAGTTCTTC.

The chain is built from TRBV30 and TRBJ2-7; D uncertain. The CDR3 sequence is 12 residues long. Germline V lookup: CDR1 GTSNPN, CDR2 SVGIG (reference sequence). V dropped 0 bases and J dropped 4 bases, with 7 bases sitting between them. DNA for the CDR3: TGTGCCTGGAGTGTTTCCCAATACGAGCAGTACTTC. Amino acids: CAWSVSQYEQYF.

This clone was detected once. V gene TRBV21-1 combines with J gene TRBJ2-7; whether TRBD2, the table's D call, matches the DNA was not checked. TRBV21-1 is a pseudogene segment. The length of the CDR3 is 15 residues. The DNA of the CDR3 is TGTGCCAGCAGCAAGGGGGGGAGGATCTATGTGAAGCAGTACTTC. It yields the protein CASSKGGRIYVKQYF.

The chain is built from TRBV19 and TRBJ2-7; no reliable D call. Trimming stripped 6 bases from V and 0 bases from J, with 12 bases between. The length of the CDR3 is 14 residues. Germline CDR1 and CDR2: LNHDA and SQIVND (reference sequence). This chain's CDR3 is CASSSDPSSYEQYF. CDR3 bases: TGTGCCAGTAGCTCCGACCCTAGCTCCTACGAGCAGTACTTC.

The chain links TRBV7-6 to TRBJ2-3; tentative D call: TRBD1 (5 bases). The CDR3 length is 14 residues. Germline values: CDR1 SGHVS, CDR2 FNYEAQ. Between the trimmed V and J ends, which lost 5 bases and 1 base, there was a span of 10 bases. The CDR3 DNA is TGTGCCAGCAGCCGCGCACAGGGCACAGATACGCAGTATTTT. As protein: CASSRAQGTDTQYF.

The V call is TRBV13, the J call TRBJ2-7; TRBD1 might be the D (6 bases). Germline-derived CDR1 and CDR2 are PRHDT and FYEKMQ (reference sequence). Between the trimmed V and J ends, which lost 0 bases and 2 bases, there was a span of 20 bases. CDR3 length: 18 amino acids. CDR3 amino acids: CASSLGFQGNPNAYEQYF. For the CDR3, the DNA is TGTGCCAGCAGCTTAGGCTTCCAGGGGAACCCTAACGCCTACGAGCAGTACTTC.

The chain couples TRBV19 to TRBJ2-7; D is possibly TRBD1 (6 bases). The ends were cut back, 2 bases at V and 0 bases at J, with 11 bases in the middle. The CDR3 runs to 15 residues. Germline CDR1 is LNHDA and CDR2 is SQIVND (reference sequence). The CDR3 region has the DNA TGTGCCAGTAGTATACGTACAGGGCCCTCCTACGAGCAGTACTTC. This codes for CASSIRTGPSYEQYF.

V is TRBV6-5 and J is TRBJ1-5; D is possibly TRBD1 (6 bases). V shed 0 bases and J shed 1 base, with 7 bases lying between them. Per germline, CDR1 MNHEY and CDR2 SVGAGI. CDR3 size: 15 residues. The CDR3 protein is CASSYSQGSNQPQHF. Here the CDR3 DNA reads TGTGCCAGCAGTTACTCTCAGGGGAGCAATCAGCCCCAGCATTTT.

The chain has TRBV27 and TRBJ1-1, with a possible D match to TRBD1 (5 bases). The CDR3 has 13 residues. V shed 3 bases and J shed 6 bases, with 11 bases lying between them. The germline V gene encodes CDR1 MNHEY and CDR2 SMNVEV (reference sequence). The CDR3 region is CASSLRRGSEAFF. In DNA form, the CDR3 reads TGTGCCAGCAGTTTGAGGAGGGGCTCTGAAGCTTTCTTT.

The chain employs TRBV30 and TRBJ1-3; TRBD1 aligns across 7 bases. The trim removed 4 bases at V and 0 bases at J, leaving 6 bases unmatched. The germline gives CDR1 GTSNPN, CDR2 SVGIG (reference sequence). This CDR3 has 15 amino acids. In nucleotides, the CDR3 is TGTGCCTGGACCCCGGGACAGATCTCTGGAAACACCATATATTTT. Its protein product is CAWTPGQISGNTIYF. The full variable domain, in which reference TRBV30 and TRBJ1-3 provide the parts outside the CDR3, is SQTIHQWPATLVQPVGSPLSLECTVEGTSNPNLYWYRQAAGRGLQLLFYSVGIGQISSEVPQNLSASRPQDRQFILSSKKLLLSDSGFYLCAWTPGQISGNTIYFGEGSWLTVV.

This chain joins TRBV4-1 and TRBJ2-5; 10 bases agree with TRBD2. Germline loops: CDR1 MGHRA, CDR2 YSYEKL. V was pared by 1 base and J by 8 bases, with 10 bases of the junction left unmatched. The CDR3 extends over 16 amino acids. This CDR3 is CASSQAGLAEKRTQYF. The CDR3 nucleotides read TGCGCCAGCAGCCAAGCCGGACTAGCGGAGAAGAGAACCCAGTACTTC.

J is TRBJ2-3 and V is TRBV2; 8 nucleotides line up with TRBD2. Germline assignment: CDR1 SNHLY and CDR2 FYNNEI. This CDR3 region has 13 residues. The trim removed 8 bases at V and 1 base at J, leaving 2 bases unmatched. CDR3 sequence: CASCGRRTDTQYF. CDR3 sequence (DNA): TGTGCCAGCTGCGGGAGGCGCACAGATACGCAGTATTTT.

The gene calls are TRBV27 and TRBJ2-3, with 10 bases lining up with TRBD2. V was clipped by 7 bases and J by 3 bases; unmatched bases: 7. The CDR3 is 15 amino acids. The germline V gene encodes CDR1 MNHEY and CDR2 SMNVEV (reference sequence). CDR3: CASTNSGRRTDTQYF. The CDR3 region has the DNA TGTGCCAGCACCAATAGCGGGAGGCGAACAGATACGCAGTATTTT.

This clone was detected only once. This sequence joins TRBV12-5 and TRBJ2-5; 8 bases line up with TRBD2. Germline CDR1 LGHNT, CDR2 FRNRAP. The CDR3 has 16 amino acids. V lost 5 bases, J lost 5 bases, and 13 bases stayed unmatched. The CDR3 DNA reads TGTGCTAGTGGTCCCGGTCGGGACTCGGGAGGGGAGACCCAGTACTTC. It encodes CASGPGRDSGGETQYF.

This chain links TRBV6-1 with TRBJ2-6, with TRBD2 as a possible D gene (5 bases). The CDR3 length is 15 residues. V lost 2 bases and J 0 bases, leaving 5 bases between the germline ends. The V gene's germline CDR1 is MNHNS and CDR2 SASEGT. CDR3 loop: CASSERGSGANVLTF. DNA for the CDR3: TGTGCCAGCAGTGAACGGGGCTCTGGGGCCAACGTCCTGACTTTC.

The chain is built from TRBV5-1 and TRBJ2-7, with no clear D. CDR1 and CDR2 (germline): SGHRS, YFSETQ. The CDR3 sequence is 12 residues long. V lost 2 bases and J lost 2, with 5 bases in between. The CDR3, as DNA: TGCGCCAGCAGCTTACAGCCCTACGAGCAGTACTTC. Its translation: CASSLQPYEQYF.

In DNA, the CDR3 is TGTGCCAGCAGCCGACTAGCTTCCCTCGAGCAGTACTTC. Translated: CASSRLASLEQYF. The chain links TRBV6-5 to TRBJ2-7; 7 positions match TRBD2. Germline assignment: CDR1 MNHEY and CDR2 SVGAGI. With V trimmed by 6 bases and J by 6 bases, 8 bases remained unmatched. The CDR3 is made up of 13 amino acids.